The 32 T cell receptor beta chains presented below share a single source sample, sequenced in a study of CXCR3-negative and CXCR3-positive naive CD8 T cells. The libraries of TRB cDNA were constructed through 5' RACE using UMI labels. With the 5' RACE reads reprocessed, TCRdb shows one record per CDR3 protein and no DNA. Seen in this sample are about 56,000 distinct CDR3 sequences; the ten most common clones hold 20% to 25%. Input material: memory CD8+ T cells from blood. The receptor set was obtained from a human donor in good health. Some clones in this sample may be carry-over from other donors' samples.

The chain recombines TRBV29-1 with TRBJ2-1; absent DNA, TCRdb's TRBD2 call cannot be checked. CDR3 length equals 15 residues. Germline CDR1 reads SQVTM; CDR2 reads ANQGSEA. The CDR3 loop reads CSVVGVAGGYNEQFF.

The V call is TRBV6-2 or TRBV6-3, the J call TRBJ1-1; TCRdb's D gene call, TRBD1, goes unchecked for lack of DNA. This CDR3 spans 16 amino acids. From germline, CDR1 is MNHEY and CDR2 SVGEGT. Here the CDR3 reads CASSYSTTDLNTEAFF.

The chain couples TRBV4-2 to TRBJ2-6; there is no DNA to check the TCRdb D call of TRBD1. The CDR3 length is 16 residues. CDR1 is LGHNA, CDR2 YNFKEQ, per germline. This CDR3 is CASSQEGGTGANVLTF.

The genes are TRBV9 and TRBJ2-2. The CDR3 runs to 18 residues. CDR1 is SGDLS and CDR2 is YYNGEE in the germline V gene. CDR3 sequence: CASSHREGDLPSDGELFF.

This chain connects TRBV4-3 to TRBJ2-6; TCRdb reports TRBD1, a call that lacks DNA to check it against. CDR1 is LGHNA, CDR2 YSLEER, per germline. CDR3 length equals 16 residues. CDR3 sequence: CASSQDTGYGANVLTF.

Judged by frequency, this clonotype is medium-sized. This chain uses TRBV20-1 with TRBJ2-1. Per the germline V gene, CDR1 is DFQATT and CDR2 is SNEGSKA (reference sequence). The CDR3 contains 16 residues. The CDR3 spells CSARDLDGSSYNEQFF.

This rearrangement joins TRBV6-5 to TRBJ2-5; without DNA, the TCRdb call of TRBD2 cannot be checked. Germline V gene data show CDR1 as MNHEY and CDR2 as SVGAGI. CDR3 length equals 15 residues. The CDR3 loop reads CASMRLAGLQETQYF.

The chain joins TRBV4-3 to TRBJ1-1. Germline V CDR1 and CDR2: LGHNA, YSLEER. The CDR3 runs to 15 residues. The chain's CDR3 is CASSQDLGAGTEAFF.

The chain recombines TRBV6-2 or TRBV6-3 with TRBJ2-7; absent DNA, TCRdb's TRBD2 call cannot be checked. CDR1 is MNHEY, CDR2 SVGEGT, per germline. This CDR3 spans 14 amino acids. The CDR3 protein is CASSYGDSHYEQYF.

The gene calls are TRBV20-1 and TRBJ1-2; TCRdb indicates TRBD1, and absent DNA this call remains unverified. Looked up from germline, CDR1 is DFQATT and CDR2 is SNEGSKA (reference sequence). The length of the CDR3 is 14 residues. The CDR3 sequence is CSAKGQDLVRGYTF.

The J gene is TRBJ2-1, the V gene TRBV28; TCRdb returns TRBD2, unconfirmable since there is no DNA. There are 14 residues in the CDR3. CDR1 and CDR2 from the germline V gene are MDHEN and SYDVKM. The CDR3: CASSQRVSYNEQFF.

The gene calls are TRBV6-5 and TRBJ2-7. Germline V lookup: CDR1 MNHEY, CDR2 SVGAGI. This CDR3 is 14 amino acids long. The CDR3 sequence is CASSYSKGPYEQYF.

The chain is built from TRBV14 and TRBJ2-1. The CDR3 runs to 11 residues. Germline V gene data show CDR1 as SGHDN and CDR2 as FVKESK. The CDR3 loop reads CASSQMYEQFF.

The rearrangement links TRBV5-1 to TRBJ2-1; TCRdb picks TRBD2, but there is no DNA to check that call. CDR1 and CDR2 (germline): SGHRS, YFSETQ. This CDR3 has 14 amino acids. CDR3 residues: CASSLRNSGNEQFF.

V gene TRBV27 combines with J gene TRBJ2-7; TCRdb reports TRBD1, a call that lacks DNA to check it against. This CDR3 has 14 residues. The germline CDR1 and CDR2 sequences are MNHEY and SMNVEV (reference sequence). This chain's CDR3 is CASSYQGSPYEQYF.

According to its frequency, this clonotype is medium-sized (0.01 to 0.1%). The chain uses TRBV4-2 and TRBJ2-7; TCRdb gives TRBD2 as the D gene, but with no DNA this cannot be confirmed. The germline V gene has CDR1 LGHNA and CDR2 YNFKEQ. The CDR3 is 16 amino acids. CDR3 sequence: CASSQEFSGGSYEQYF.

This clonotype is called medium-sized (0.01 to 0.1%) based on its frequency. The chain is built from TRBV20-1 and TRBJ1-5. The germline V gene encodes CDR1 DFQATT and CDR2 SNEGSKA (reference sequence). The CDR3 loop spans 14 amino acids. The CDR3 reads CSARDLEGHQPQHF.

The chain links TRBV15 to TRBJ2-1. Germline CDR1 and CDR2: LNHNV and YYDKDF (reference sequence). The CDR3 is made up of 17 amino acids. The CDR3 region is CATSRDLDTDPNNEQFF.

J is TRBJ2-7 and V is TRBV29-1; TCRdb designates TRBD1, a call that cannot be tested without DNA. The germline gives CDR1 SQVTM, CDR2 ANQGSEA. The length of the CDR3 is 16 residues. The CDR3 region is CSVEAGTPDGSYEQYF.

CDR3 in amino acids: CASGYPPGQGVSTEAFF. The chain has TRBV7-9 and TRBJ1-1; no DNA is available, so the TRBD1 call from TCRdb remains unchecked. From germline, CDR1 is SEHNR and CDR2 FQNEAQ (reference sequence). This CDR3 is 17 amino acids long. Full variable domain (rest looked up from reference TRBV7-9 and TRBJ1-1): DTGVSQNPRHKITKRGQNVTFRCDPISEHNRLYWYRQTLGQGPEFLTYFQNEAQLEKSRLLSDRFSAERPKGSFSTLEIQRTEQGDSAMYLCASGYPPGQGVSTEAFFGQGTRLTVV.

The rearrangement links TRBV5-1 to TRBJ2-7; TCRdb's D call, TRBD1, is unchecked because there is no DNA. CDR1 and CDR2 (germline): SGHRS, YFSETQ. The CDR3 has 14 amino acids. CDR3: CASSLAAGNYEQYF.

The V gene is TRBV20-1, the J gene TRBJ2-1; TCRdb names TRBD2, which stays unverified in the absence of DNA. Germline CDR1 reads DFQATT; CDR2 reads SNEGSKA (reference sequence). This CDR3 comprises 20 residues. CDR3 in amino acids: CSARQLPTSGGQPSRDEQFF.

The chain recombines TRBV10-3 with TRBJ1-1; TCRdb names TRBD1, which stays unverified in the absence of DNA. Germline values: CDR1 ENHRY, CDR2 SYGVKD. The CDR3 totals 15 residues. This CDR3 reads CAISETGGKNTEAFF.

The V call is TRBV5-6, the J call TRBJ2-7. CDR3 length: 14 residues. The germline CDR1 and CDR2 sequences are SGHDT and YYEEEE. The CDR3 reads CASSYRQGPYEQYF. Variable domain in full (rest from reference TRBV5-6 and TRBJ2-7): DAGVTQSPTHLIKTRGQQVTLRCSPKSGHDTVSWYQQALGQGPQFIFQYYEEEERQRGNFPDRFSGHQFPNYSSELNVNALLLGDSALYLCASSYRQGPYEQYFGPGTRLTVT.

The chain recombines TRBV28 with TRBJ1-1; TCRdb indicates TRBD1, and absent DNA this call remains unverified. The CDR3 is 16 amino acids. Germline CDR1 and CDR2: MDHEN and SYDVKM. The CDR3 spells CASSLGAGGRGTEAFF.

The rearrangement links TRBV18 to TRBJ2-3. Germline CDR1 KGHSH, CDR2 LQKENI. CDR3 length: 17 amino acids. CDR3 sequence reads: CASSPGTDFFSTDTQYF.

The CDR3 is CASSLGSGGLKGNEQFF. The V call is TRBV7-9, the J call TRBJ2-1; with no DNA, the TCRdb D assignment of TRBD2 cannot be verified. From germline, CDR1 is SEHNR and CDR2 FQNEAQ (reference sequence). CDR3 length: 17 amino acids.

The chain joins TRBV4-2 to TRBJ2-2; TCRdb's D call, TRBD2, is unchecked because there is no DNA. CDR1 is LGHNA, CDR2 YNFKEQ, per germline. This CDR3 comprises 16 residues. Here the CDR3 reads CASSRPSGGESGELFF.

V gene TRBV7-6 combines with J gene TRBJ2-3. The CDR3 runs to 12 residues. Germline CDR1 is SGHVS and CDR2 is FNYEAQ. This CDR3 reads CASSLVADTQYF.

The V and J genes are TRBV4-3 and TRBJ2-1; there is no DNA to check the TCRdb D call of TRBD1. The length of the CDR3 is 16 residues. Germline lookup yields CDR1 LGHNA and CDR2 YSLEER. The CDR3 is CASSQDRGQTYNEQFF.

J is TRBJ2-1 and V is TRBV6-2 or TRBV6-3; the TCRdb D gene call, TRBD2, has no DNA to confirm it. This CDR3 spans 15 amino acids. CDR1 and CDR2 (germline): MNHEY, SVGEGT. CDR3: CASRPLASSYNEQFF.

V and J are TRBV28 and TRBJ1-2. The length of the CDR3 is 11 residues. The germline V gene has CDR1 MDHEN and CDR2 SYDVKM. The CDR3 is CGKGRVGGYTF.